Listed below are T cell receptor beta chains from one sample, sequenced in a study of blood T cell repertoires in COVID-19. Repertoires were generated with immunoSEQ multiplex PCR, while TCRdb's copy carries only in-frame clones and drops some. The table shows 20,000 or so clones, with 86% occurring only once. The sequencing sample was made of peripheral blood. These receptors were obtained from a human donor with acute or convalescent COVID-19. The donor label of this sample is uncertain. Each CDR3 is given with its conserved first and last residue. A D gene is named only where the DNA matches it firmly. Only part of the rows carry a size: once, few, many, or a class if the clone is expanded.

>-|TRBD1|TRBV18|TRBJ1-2
CASSRVGGQRRTF
TGTGCCAGCTCCCGAGTGGGGGGACAGCGTCGCACCTTC
>-|TRBD2|TRBV2|TRBJ2-5
CASSPLAGGGETQYF
TGTGCCAGCAGTCCACTAGCGGGAGGGGGTGAGACCCAGTACTTC
>-|TRBD1|TRBV2|TRBJ1-1
CASSVDRETEAFF
TGTGCCAGCAGTGTCGACAGGGAGACTGAAGCTTTCTTT
>-|-|TRBV10-3|TRBJ1-1
CAISATTDGFTEAFF
TGTGCCATCAGTGCGACGACAGACGGATTCACTGAAGCTTTCTTT
>once|-|TRBV3-1/TRBV3-2|TRBJ2-6
CACGSGDSGANVLTF
TGTGCCTGCGGTTCAGGGGATTCTGGGGCCAACGTCCTGACTTTC
>-|TRBD2|TRBV11-2|TRBJ2-3
CASSPRGGITDTQYF
TGTGCCAGCAGCCCACGCGGGGGTATAACAGATACGCAGTATTTT
>-|TRBD2|TRBV11-3|TRBJ2-7
CASSPGGASYEQYF
TGTGCCAGCAGCCCCGGGGGGGCTTCCTACGAGCAGTACTTC
>few|TRBD2|TRBV5-1|TRBJ2-7
CASRLAGDHEQYF
TGCGCCAGCAGACTAGCGGGAGACCACGAGCAGTACTTC
>once|-|TRBV7-2|TRBJ1-6
CASSAGRGGVSPLHF
TGTGCCAGCAGCGCCGGTCGGGGGGGCGTTTCACCCCTCCACTTT
>-|TRBD2|TRBV2|TRBJ2-5
CASRARVLASGAQETQYF
TGTGCCAGCAGGGCAAGGGTTCTGGCTAGCGGGGCACAAGAGACCCAGTACTTC
>-|-|TRBV6-5|TRBJ1-1
CASTQSRGMNTEAFF
TGTGCCAGCACCCAATCCCGGGGGATGAACACTGAAGCTTTCTTT
>-|-|TRBV6-6|TRBJ1-1
CASNEGRNTEAFF
TGTGCCAGCAACGAGGGTCGGAACACTGAAGCTTTCTTT
>few|TRBD1|TRBV11-3|TRBJ2-1
CASSLDGQGSYNEQFF
TGTGCCAGCAGCTTAGACGGACAGGGCTCCTACAATGAGCAGTTCTTC
>-|TRBD1|TRBV5-1|TRBJ2-1
CASRFLGTGGNEQFF
TGCGCCAGCAGATTTCTCGGGACAGGTGGAAATGAGCAGTTCTTC
>few|-|TRBV24-1|TRBJ2-1
CATSDQTGGYNEQFF
TGTGCCACCAGTGATCAGACAGGTGGATACAATGAGCAGTTCTTC
>-|TRBD1|TRBV13|TRBJ1-6
CASSSGRQGNSPLHF
TGTGCCAGCAGCTCTGGAAGACAGGGTAATTCACCCCTCCACTTT
>few|TRBD1|TRBV19|TRBJ1-1
CASSPFTGETEAFF
TGTGCCAGTAGTCCGTTTACAGGGGAAACTGAAGCTTTCTTT
>-|TRBD1|TRBV7-8|TRBJ2-1
CASSLGTGEYDEQFF
TGTGCCAGCAGCTTAGGCACAGGGGAATATGATGAGCAGTTCTTC
>-|-|TRBV19|TRBJ1-3
CATTTFSGNTIYF
TGTGCCACCACAACCTTCTCTGGAAACACCATATATTTT
>-|TRBD1|TRBV5-1|TRBJ2-1
CASSAGQGGYNEQFF
TGCGCCAGCAGCGCTGGACAGGGGGGCTACAATGAGCAGTTCTTC
>-|-|TRBV7-9|TRBJ1-5
CASSAPGVQPQHF
TGTGCCAGCAGCGCACCAGGGGTTCAGCCCCAGCATTTT
>-|-|TRBV3-1/TRBV3-2|TRBJ2-3
CASSQGRVTDTQYF
TGTGCCAGCAGCCAGGGCAGGGTAACAGATACGCAGTATTTT
>-|TRBD1|TRBV6-4|TRBJ1-4
CASSDSLWGRTGLDPSHKLFF
TGTGCCAGCAGTGACTCTTTGTGGGGTCGGACAGGTCTAGATCCTAGCCATAAACTGTTTTTT
>-|TRBD1|TRBV6-5|TRBJ1-5
CASKQGASQPQHF
TGTGCCAGCAAACAGGGGGCTAGTCAGCCCCAGCATTTT
>-|-|TRBV9|TRBJ1-3
CASSVSLSFSGNTIYF
TGTGCCAGCAGCGTATCCCTTAGCTTCTCTGGAAACACCATATATTTT
>-|-|TRBV5-5|TRBJ2-5
CASSHVQGSRETQYF
TGTGCCAGCAGCCACGTACAGGGCTCTAGAGAGACCCAGTACTTC
>-|TRBD1|TRBV5-6|TRBJ1-6
CASSFRQGGSPLHF
TGTGCCAGCAGCTTTAGACAGGGGGGCTCACCCCTCCACTTT
>-|TRBD1|TRBV5-4|TRBJ1-5
CASSLQGNQPQHF
TGTGCCAGCAGCTTACAGGGGAATCAGCCCCAGCATTTT
>-|-|TRBV7-2|TRBJ1-2
CASSSVGSGSYGYTF
TGTGCCAGCAGCTCCGTAGGGTCCGGGAGCTATGGCTACACCTTC
>-|-|TRBV5-1|TRBJ2-2
CASRGAGNTGELFF
TGCGCCAGCAGGGGCGCAGGGAACACCGGGGAGCTGTTTTTT
>-|-|TRBV7-9|TRBJ1-6
CASSLDSNSPLHF
TGTGCCAGCAGCTTAGACTCGAATTCACCCCTCCACTTT
>-|TRBD1|TRBV6-5|TRBJ1-4
CASSYSRDRVQKLFF
TGTGCCAGCAGTTACTCTCGGGACAGGGTTCAAAAACTGTTTTTT
>-|-|TRBV7-6|TRBJ1-3
CASSLGVGNTIYF
TGTGCCAGCAGCTTAGGCGTGGGAAACACCATATATTTT
>few|TRBD2|TRBV9|TRBJ2-2
CASSWMGTMNTGELFF
TGTGCCAGCAGCTGGATGGGGACTATGAACACCGGGGAGCTGTTTTTT
>-|TRBD2|TRBV13|TRBJ2-5
CASSLGPRTSGSETQYF
TGTGCCAGCAGCTTAGGGCCGCGGACTAGCGGGAGTGAGACCCAGTACTTC